A selection of T cell receptor beta chains follows, all from one sample in a study of blood T cell repertoires in COVID-19. Data came from immunoSEQ multiplex PCR; TCRdb stores just in-frame clones and leaves some out. The repertoire holds roughly 150,000 clones, 80% to 90% seen once, with approximately 3% in the top ten. Sequencing used peripheral blood. These receptors originate from a woman aged 60-75 years with active COVID-19. The CDR3 runs from the conserved cysteine through the conserved F or W. A D gene is named only where the DNA matches it firmly. Expanded clones get a size class; other rows say once, few or many, or leave the size out.

v_call	clone_size	j_call	d_call	cdr3_aa	cdr3_nt
TRBV28	-	TRBJ1-5	TRBD1	CATAGGLKQPQHF	TGTGCCACCGCAGGGGGCCTGAAGCAGCCCCAGCATTTT
TRBV5-8	-	TRBJ2-1	TRBD1	CASNIGTGNYNEQFF	TGTGCCAGCAACATCGGGACAGGGAATTACAATGAGCAGTTCTTC
TRBV29-1	-	TRBJ1-1	-	CTGGGGRTEAFF	TGCACCGGGGGCGGTGGGAGGACTGAAGCTTTCTTT
TRBV2	-	TRBJ1-2	TRBD1	CASSSQGADYGYTF	TGTGCCAGCAGCTCACAGGGGGCCGACTATGGCTACACCTTC
TRBV7-2	-	TRBJ2-1	TRBD2	CASSYSSGSGNEQFF	TGTGCCAGCAGCTACTCTAGCGGGAGTGGCAATGAGCAGTTCTTC
TRBV7-9	few	TRBJ1-5	TRBD1	CASSLGTANQPQHF	TGTGCCAGCAGCCTCGGGACAGCCAATCAGCCCCAGCATTTT
TRBV27	-	TRBJ2-5	-	CASSLRYEETQYF	TGTGCCAGCAGTTTGAGGTATGAAGAGACCCAGTACTTC
TRBV28	-	TRBJ1-5	-	CASSETGLNQPQHF	TGTGCCAGCAGTGAGACCGGACTCAATCAGCCCCAGCATTTT
TRBV27	-	TRBJ2-1	-	CASSSNLENEQFF	TGTGCCAGCAGTTCAAATTTAGAGAATGAGCAGTTCTTC
TRBV4-1	-	TRBJ1-1	-	CASSQETGYTEAFF	TGCGCCAGCAGCCAAGAAACGGGATACACTGAAGCTTTCTTT
TRBV28	-	TRBJ2-7	TRBD1	CASRDPGQGGSYEQYF	TGTGCCAGCAGGGACCCGGGACAGGGAGGCTCCTACGAGCAGTACTTC
TRBV15	-	TRBJ2-1	TRBD1	CATSRLGDRAGEQFF	TGTGCCACCAGCAGACTAGGGGACAGGGCGGGTGAGCAGTTCTTC
TRBV30	once	TRBJ2-5	-	CAWSVGQSETQYF	TGTGCCTGGAGTGTAGGACAGTCCGAGACCCAGTACTTC
TRBV5-1	-	TRBJ2-1	TRBD1	CASSLVRQGDEQFF	TGCGCCAGCAGCTTGGTGCGACAGGGGGATGAGCAGTTCTTC
TRBV20-1	-	TRBJ2-7	TRBD1	CSARSGDRDYF	TGCAGTGCTAGATCAGGGGACAGGGATTACTTC
TRBV27	-	TRBJ2-3	-	CASTQTREDTQYF	TGTGCCAGCACTCAAACTAGAGAGGATACGCAGTATTTT
TRBV7-2	-	TRBJ2-5	-	CASSPNGISQETQYF	TGTGCCAGCAGCCCAAATGGCATTTCCCAAGAGACCCAGTACTTC
TRBV30	-	TRBJ1-6	TRBD1	CAWHRDRATPLHF	TGTGCCTGGCACCGGGACAGGGCGACACCCCTCCACTTT
TRBV15	-	TRBJ2-4	TRBD1	CATSSPQGKNIQYF	TGTGCCACCAGCAGTCCACAGGGGAAAAACATTCAGTACTTC
TRBV16	-	TRBJ2-5	-	CASSQMDLRAGETQYF	TGTGCCAGCAGCCAGATGGACCTCCGGGCGGGAGAGACCCAGTACTTC
TRBV18	-	TRBJ2-4	TRBD2	CASSSGTSGTGKNIQYF	TGTGCCAGCTCTTCCGGGACTAGCGGGACAGGCAAAAACATTCAGTACTTC
TRBV4-1	-	TRBJ2-7	TRBD1	CASSSGQAQYEQYF	TGCGCCAGCAGCTCGGGACAGGCCCAGTACGAGCAGTACTTC
TRBV11-1	-	TRBJ2-5	TRBD2	CASSLGTRGTQYF	TGTGCCAGCAGCTTAGGGACTAGGGGGACCCAGTACTTC
TRBV6-2/TRBV6-3	-	TRBJ1-1	-	CASSSLWGGHKDTEAFF	TGTGCCAGCAGTTCGCTTTGGGGGGGGCACAAGGACACTGAAGCTTTCTTT
TRBV18	-	TRBJ2-1	TRBD1	CASSLEQGLALGNEQFF	TGTGCCAGCTCACTTGAACAGGGGCTGGCGTTGGGCAATGAGCAGTTCTTC
TRBV7-3	-	TRBJ2-3	TRBD2	CASSLSSGSTDTQYF	TGTGCCAGCAGCTTATCTAGCGGGAGCACAGATACGCAGTATTTT
TRBV28	-	TRBJ2-7	TRBD2	CASSYPLLAASYEQYF	TGTGCCAGCAGTTATCCATTACTAGCGGCCTCCTACGAGCAGTACTTC
TRBV5-6	-	TRBJ1-2	TRBD1	CASGTGTANYGYTF	TGTGCCAGTGGGACAGGGACAGCTAACTATGGCTACACCTTC
TRBV3-1/TRBV3-2	-	TRBJ2-7	-	CASSLSSGTFIPYEQYF	TGTGCCAGCAGCCTCTCCTCCGGGACTTTTATCCCTTACGAGCAGTACTTC
TRBV4-1	-	TRBJ2-5	-	CASSQEGPGTTQETQYF	TGCGCCAGCAGCCAAGAGGGCCCCGGGACAACACAAGAGACCCAGTACTTC
TRBV9	-	TRBJ2-3	-	CASSAGWDTQYF	TGTGCCAGCAGCGCCGGGTGGGATACGCAGTATTTT
TRBV12-1	-	TRBJ1-6	-	CASRSQGFAYNSPLHF	TGTGCCAGCAGGTCTCAGGGGTTTGCCTATAATTCACCCCTCCACTTT
TRBV19	-	TRBJ2-7	TRBD2	CASSIGAGAAYEQYF	TGTGCCAGTAGCATCGGTGCGGGAGCAGCCTACGAGCAGTACTTC
TRBV3-1/TRBV3-2	-	TRBJ1-1	-	CASSQDRFDRSNTEAFF	TGTGCCAGCAGCCAAGATCGGTTCGACAGATCGAACACTGAAGCTTTCTTT
TRBV5-1	-	TRBJ2-3	-	CASSSTEGGDTQYF	TGCGCCAGCAGCTCGACGGAGGGAGGAGATACGCAGTATTTT